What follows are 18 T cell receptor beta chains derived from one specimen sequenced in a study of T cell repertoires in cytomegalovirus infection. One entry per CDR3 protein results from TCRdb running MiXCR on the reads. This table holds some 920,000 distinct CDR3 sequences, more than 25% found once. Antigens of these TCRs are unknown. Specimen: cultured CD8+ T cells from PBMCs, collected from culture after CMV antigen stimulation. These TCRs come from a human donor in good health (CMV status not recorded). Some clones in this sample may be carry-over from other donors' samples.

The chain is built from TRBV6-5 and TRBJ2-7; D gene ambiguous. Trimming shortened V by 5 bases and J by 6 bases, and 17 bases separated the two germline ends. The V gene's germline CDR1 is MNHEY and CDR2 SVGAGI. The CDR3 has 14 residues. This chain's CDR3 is CASSLGRAYLEQYF. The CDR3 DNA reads TGTGCCAGCAGTCTCGGGCGCGCATATCTCGAGCAGTACTTC.

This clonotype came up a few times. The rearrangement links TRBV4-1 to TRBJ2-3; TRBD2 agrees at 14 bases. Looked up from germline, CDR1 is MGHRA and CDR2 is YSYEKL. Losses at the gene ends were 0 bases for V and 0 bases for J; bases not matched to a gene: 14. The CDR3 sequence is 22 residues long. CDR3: CASSQDLRLAGGYHTSTDTQYF. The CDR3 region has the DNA TGCGCCAGCAGCCAAGATCTCCGACTAGCGGGGGGGTATCATACTAGCACAGATACGCAGTATTTT.

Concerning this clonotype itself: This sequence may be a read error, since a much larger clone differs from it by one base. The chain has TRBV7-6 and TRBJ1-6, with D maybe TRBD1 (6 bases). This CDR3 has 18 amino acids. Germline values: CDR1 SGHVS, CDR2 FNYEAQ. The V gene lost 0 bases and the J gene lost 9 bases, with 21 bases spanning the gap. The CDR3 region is CASSLADSLVGSISPLHF. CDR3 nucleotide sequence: TGTGCCAGCAGCTTAGCGGACAGTCTAGTGGGCTCTATTTCACCCCTCCACTTT.

CDR3: CASSSPGGQISGANVLTF. CDR3 in DNA: TGTGCCAGCAGCTCCCCAGGGGGCCAGATTTCTGGGGCCAACGTCCTGACTTTC. The chain combines TRBV7-9 with TRBJ2-6, with 8 bases matching TRBD1. Germline loops: CDR1 SEHNR, CDR2 FQNEAQ (reference sequence). The J segment lost 1 base and the V segment lost 4 bases, leaving 9 bases of the junction unmatched. The CDR3 has 18 residues.

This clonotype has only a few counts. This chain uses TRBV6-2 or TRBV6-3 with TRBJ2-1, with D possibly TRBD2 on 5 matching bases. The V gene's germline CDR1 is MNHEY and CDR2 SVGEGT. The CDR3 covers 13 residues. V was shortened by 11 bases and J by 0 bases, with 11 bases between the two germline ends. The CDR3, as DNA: TGTGCCGCCGGGGTTAGCTCCTACAATGAGCAGTTCTTC. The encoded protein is CAAGVSSYNEQFF.

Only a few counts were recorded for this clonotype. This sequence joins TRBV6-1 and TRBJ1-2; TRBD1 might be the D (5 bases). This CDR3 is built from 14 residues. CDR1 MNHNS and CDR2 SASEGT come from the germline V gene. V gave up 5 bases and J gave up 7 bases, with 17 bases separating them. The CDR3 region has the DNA TGTGCCAGCAGTCCTTGGGACTCCGTGGCTGGCTACACCTTC. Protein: CASSPWDSVAGYTF.

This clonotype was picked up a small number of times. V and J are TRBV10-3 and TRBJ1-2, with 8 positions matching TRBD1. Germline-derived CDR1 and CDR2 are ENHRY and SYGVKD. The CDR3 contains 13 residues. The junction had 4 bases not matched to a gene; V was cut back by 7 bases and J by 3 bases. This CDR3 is CAITGGKYYGYTF. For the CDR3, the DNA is TGTGCCATCACAGGGGGCAAGTACTATGGCTACACCTTC.

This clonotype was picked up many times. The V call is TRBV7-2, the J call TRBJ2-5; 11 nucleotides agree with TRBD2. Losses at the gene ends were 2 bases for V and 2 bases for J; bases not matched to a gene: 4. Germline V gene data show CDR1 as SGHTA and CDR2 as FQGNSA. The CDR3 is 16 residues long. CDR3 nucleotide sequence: TGTGCCAGCAGCTTAATTACTAGCGGGGGACAAGAGACCCAGTACTTC. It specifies CASSLITSGGQETQYF.

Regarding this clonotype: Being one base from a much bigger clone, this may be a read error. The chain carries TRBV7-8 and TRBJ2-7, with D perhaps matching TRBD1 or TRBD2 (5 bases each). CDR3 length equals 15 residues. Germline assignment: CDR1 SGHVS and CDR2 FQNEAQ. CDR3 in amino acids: CVSSLGEGPRHEQYF. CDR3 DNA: TGTGTCAGCAGCTTAGGTGAGGGGCCCCGCCACGAGCAGTACTTC.

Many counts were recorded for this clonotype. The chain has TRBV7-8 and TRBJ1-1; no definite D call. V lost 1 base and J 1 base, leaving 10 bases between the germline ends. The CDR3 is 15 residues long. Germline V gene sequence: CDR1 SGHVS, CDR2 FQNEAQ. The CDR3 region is CASSLGGPSNTEAFF. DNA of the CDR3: TGTGCCAGCAGCTTAGGGGGTCCTTCGAACACTGAAGCTTTCTTT.

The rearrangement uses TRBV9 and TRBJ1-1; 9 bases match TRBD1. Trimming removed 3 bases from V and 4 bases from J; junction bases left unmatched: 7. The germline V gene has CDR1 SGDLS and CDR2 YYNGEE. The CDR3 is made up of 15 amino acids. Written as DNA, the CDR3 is TGTGCCAGCAGCGGGGGGACAGGGTCTGGCACTGAAGCTTTCTTT. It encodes CASSGGTGSGTEAFF.

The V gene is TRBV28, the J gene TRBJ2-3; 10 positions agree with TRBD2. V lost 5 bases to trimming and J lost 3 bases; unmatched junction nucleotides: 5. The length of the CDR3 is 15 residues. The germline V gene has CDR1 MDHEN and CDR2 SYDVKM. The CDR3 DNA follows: TGTGCCAGCAGTCTTACTAGCGGGGAGACAGATACGCAGTATTTT. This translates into CASSLTSGETDTQYF. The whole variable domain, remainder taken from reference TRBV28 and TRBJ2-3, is DVKVTQSSRYLVKRTGEKVFLECVQDMDHENMFWYRQDPGLGLRLIYFSYDVKMKEKGDIPEGYSVSREKKERFSLILESASTNQTSMYLCASSLTSGETDTQYFGPGTRLTVL.

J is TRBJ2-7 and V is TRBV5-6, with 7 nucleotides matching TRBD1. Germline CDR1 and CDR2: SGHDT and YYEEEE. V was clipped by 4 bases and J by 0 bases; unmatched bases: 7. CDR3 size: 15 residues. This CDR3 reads CASSLLGQPSYEQYF. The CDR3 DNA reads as TGTGCCAGCAGCCTTTTGGGACAGCCCTCCTACGAGCAGTACTTC.

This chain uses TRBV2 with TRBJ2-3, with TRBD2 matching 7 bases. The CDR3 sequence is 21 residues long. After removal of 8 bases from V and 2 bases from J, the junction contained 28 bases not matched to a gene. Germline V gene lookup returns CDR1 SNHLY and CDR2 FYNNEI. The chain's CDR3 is CASEGNHMVGGGPLTTDTQYF. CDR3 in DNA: TGTGCCAGCGAAGGAAACCATATGGTTGGGGGGGGTCCCTTGACCACAGATACGCAGTATTTT.

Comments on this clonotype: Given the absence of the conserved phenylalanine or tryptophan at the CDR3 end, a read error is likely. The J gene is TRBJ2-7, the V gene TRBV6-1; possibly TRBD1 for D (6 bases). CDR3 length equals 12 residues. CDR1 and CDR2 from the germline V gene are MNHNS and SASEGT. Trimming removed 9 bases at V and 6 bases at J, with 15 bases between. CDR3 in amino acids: CASSGHRSEQYI. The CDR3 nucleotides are TGTGCCAGTTCGGGACACCGGTCCGAGCAGTACATC.

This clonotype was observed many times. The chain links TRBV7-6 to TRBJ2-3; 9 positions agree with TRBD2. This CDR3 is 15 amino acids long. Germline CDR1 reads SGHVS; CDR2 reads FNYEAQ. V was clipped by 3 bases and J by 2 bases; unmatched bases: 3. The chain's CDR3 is CASSFRGGVTDTQYF. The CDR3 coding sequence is TGTGCCAGCAGCTTTCGCGGGGGGGTCACAGATACGCAGTATTTT.

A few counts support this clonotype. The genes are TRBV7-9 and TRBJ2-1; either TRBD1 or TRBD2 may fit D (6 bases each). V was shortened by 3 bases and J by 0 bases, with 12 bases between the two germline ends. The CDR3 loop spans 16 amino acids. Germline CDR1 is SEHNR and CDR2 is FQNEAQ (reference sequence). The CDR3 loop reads CASSFEGGSSYNEQFF. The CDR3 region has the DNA TGTGCCAGCAGCTTCGAGGGGGGCAGCTCCTACAATGAGCAGTTCTTC.

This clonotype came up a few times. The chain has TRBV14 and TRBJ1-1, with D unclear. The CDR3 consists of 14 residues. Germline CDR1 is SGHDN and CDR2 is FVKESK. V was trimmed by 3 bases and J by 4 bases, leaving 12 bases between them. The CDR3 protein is CASSQARWGTEAFF. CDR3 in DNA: TGTGCCAGCAGCCAGGCTCGATGGGGCACTGAAGCTTTCTTT.